These 13 T cell receptor beta chains were sequenced from one sample in a study of cytomegalovirus exposure and HLA in healthy donors. The study ran its PCR with 60 Vbeta and 13 Jbeta primers. Measured with immunoSEQ multiplex PCR; TCRdb has only the in-frame clones, and not every one. The data contain about 130,000 clones, approximately 80% of them singletons. Sequencing was performed on PBMCs. The receptor source for this set is a human donor in good health.

The V and J genes are TRBV4-2 and TRBJ2-6; TRBD2 agrees at 12 bases. V lost 4 bases, J lost 2 bases, and 0 bases stayed unmatched. The CDR3 covers 16 residues. From germline, CDR1 is LGHNA and CDR2 YNFKEQ. Here the CDR3 reads CASSPSGGAGANVLTF. The CDR3 DNA follows: TGTGCCAGCAGCCCTAGCGGGGGGGCTGGGGCCAACGTCCTGACTTTC.

This rearrangement joins TRBV4-1 to TRBJ1-4; 7 nucleotides align to TRBD1. CDR1 and CDR2 from the germline V gene are MGHRA and YSYEKL. CDR3 length: 16 amino acids. Germline trimming cut 3 bases from V and 10 bases from J; bases unmatched to any gene: 14. The CDR3 loop reads CASSHDSGQEGGKLFF. In nucleotides, the CDR3 is TGCGCCAGCAGCCACGACTCCGGACAGGAGGGGGGAAAACTGTTTTTT.

The sample holds a few counts of this clone. V usage is TRBV2 and J usage is TRBJ2-1, with 9 bases identical to TRBD2. CDR1 and CDR2 (germline): SNHLY, FYNNEI. V shed 3 bases and J 4 bases; nucleotides not matched to a gene: 4. This CDR3 is 15 amino acids long. The CDR3 reads CASSDTSGHYNEQFF. In DNA, the CDR3 is TGTGCCAGCAGTGATACTAGCGGGCATTACAATGAGCAGTTCTTC.

The chain joins TRBV28 to TRBJ2-7; TRBD1 aligns across 9 bases. Germline V lookup: CDR1 MDHEN, CDR2 SYDVKM. Losses at the gene ends were 5 bases for V and 6 bases for J; bases not matched to a gene: 8. The CDR3 consists of 14 residues. CDR3 loop: CASSPPDRGGEQYF. Written as DNA, the CDR3 is TGTGCCAGCAGTCCCCCGGACAGGGGCGGCGAGCAGTACTTC.

V gene TRBV28 combines with J gene TRBJ1-6; D remains ambiguous. The germline V and J ends were trimmed by 5 bases and 0 bases, with 11 bases remaining between them. CDR1 MDHEN and CDR2 SYDVKM come from the germline V gene. The CDR3 covers 16 residues. The DNA for the CDR3 is TGTGCCAGCAGTAACCCCCGGGACTCCTATAATTCACCCCTCCACTTT. It is translated as CASSNPRDSYNSPLHF. Full variable domain (remainder filled in from reference TRBV28 and TRBJ1-6): DVKVTQSSRYLVKRTGEKVFLECVQDMDHENMFWYRQDPGLGLRLIYFSYDVKMKEKGDIPEGYSVSREKKERFSLILESASTNQTSMYLCASSNPRDSYNSPLHFGNGTRLTVT.

The CDR3 DNA sequence: TGTGCCAGTAGTTTCAGGGGCGGCCGGATGGAGACCCAGTACTTC. It codes for CASSFRGGRMETQYF. The V call is TRBV19, the J call TRBJ2-5; maybe TRBD1 (6 bases). Germline V gives CDR1 LNHDA, CDR2 SQIVND (reference sequence). The CDR3 length is 15 residues. Trimming took 5 bases from V and 5 from J, leaving 18 bases between them.

The V call is TRBV6-1, the J call TRBJ2-1; 11 positions match TRBD2. Germline V CDR1 and CDR2: MNHNS, SASEGT. J gave up 16 bases and V 3 bases, and 5 bases lay outside the gene matches. The CDR3 loop spans 12 amino acids. The DNA for the CDR3 is TGTGCCAGCAGTGATTTAGCGGGGGGGTTCTTCTTC. This gives the protein CASSDLAGGFFF.

The chain combines TRBV6-1 with TRBJ1-1; possible D gene TRBD1, 6 bases. Trimming removed 6 bases from V and 3 bases from J, with 11 bases in between. Germline assignment: CDR1 MNHNS and CDR2 SASEGT. The CDR3 is 13 residues long. CDR3 coding DNA: TGTGCCAGCAGAAGCTACAGGGACACTGAAGCTTTCTTT. Translating gives CASRSYRDTEAFF.

The CDR3 loop reads CSVSGTAQKLFF. The CDR3 DNA sequence: TGCAGCGTCTCCGGGACAGCTCAAAAACTGTTTTTT. The chain joins TRBV29-1 to TRBJ1-4; 7 bases match TRBD1. The CDR3 has 12 amino acids. Trimming at V came to 6 bases and at J to 9 bases, leaving 7 bases not matched to a gene. Germline values: CDR1 SQVTM, CDR2 ANQGSEA.

This chain connects TRBV7-9 to TRBJ2-1; D might be TRBD2 (6 bases). Germline values: CDR1 SEHNR, CDR2 FQNEAQ (reference sequence). The CDR3 is 15 amino acids. Trimming took 5 bases from V and 8 from J, leaving 19 bases between them. The CDR3 coding sequence is TGTGCCAGCAGCGCGCGCGGGGCGGAGGAGGATGAGCAGTTCTTC. This gives the protein CASSARGAEEDEQFF.

J is TRBJ2-6 and V is TRBV9; D possibly corresponds to TRBD1 (6 bases). Germline loops: CDR1 SGDLS, CDR2 YYNGEE. Trimming left V 2 bases short and J 3 bases short, with 12 bases between. This CDR3 contains 16 residues. This CDR3 reads CASSVHRDNGANVLTF. CDR3 sequence (DNA): TGTGCCAGCAGCGTCCACCGGGACAATGGGGCCAACGTCCTGACTTTC.

The chain carries TRBV6-5 and TRBJ2-5; 7 bases are a match to TRBD1. The CDR3 length is 13 residues. Germline-derived CDR1 and CDR2 are MNHEY and SVGAGI. Losses at the gene ends were 6 bases for V and 3 bases for J; bases not matched to a gene: 4. The CDR3: CASRTGTEETQYF. In DNA, the CDR3 is TGTGCCAGCAGAACCGGGACAGAAGAGACCCAGTACTTC.

CDR3 protein: CASSLGSFTEAFF. The CDR3 DNA sequence: TGTGCCAGCAGCTTAGGCAGTTTCACTGAAGCTTTCTTT. V is TRBV11-2 and J is TRBJ1-1; D is uncertain. The length of the CDR3 is 13 residues. Germline CDR1 is SGHAT and CDR2 is FQNNGV. The V end was cut by 1 base, the J end by 4 bases, with 7 bases between. Full variable domain (outside the CDR3, taken from reference TRBV11-2 and TRBJ1-1): EAGVAQSPRYKIIEKRQSVAFWCNPISGHATLYWYQQILGQGPKLLIQFQNNGVVDDSQLPKDRFSAERLKGVDSTLKIQPAKLEDSAVYLCASSLGSFTEAFFGQGTRLTVV.